This T cell receptor (beta chain) appears in the sequencing data of a study of Graves' ophthalmopathy and Graves' hyperthyroidism (dated by TCRdb to 2016 to 2019). For context, the study as a whole: Peripheral blood was collected at initial diagnosis, before any treatment. In 6 or 7 hyperthyroidism patients, T-cell repertoires of thyroid tissue and blood were compared. To explore V-J signatures that separate ophthalmopathy from hyperthyroidism, a discovery set of about a hundred patients was enrolled, consisting of about 45 with ophthalmopathy and about 60 with stable hyperthyroidism. The roughly 100 discovery patients were divided at random into training and test sets in a 7:3 ratio. In total, approximately 130 blood samples were TCR-sequenced: 40 to 45 ophthalmopathy, some 75 hyperthyroidism and about 17 hyperthyroidism-to-ophthalmopathy patients. To tell Graves' ophthalmopathy apart from Graves' hyperthyroidism, and to predict which patients would progress to ophthalmopathy, the study relied on TCR beta repertoire signatures. Following sampling, methimazole starting at 30 mg daily was administered to hyperthyroidism patients, and high-dose intravenous methylprednisolone was administered to ophthalmopathy patients. For independent validation, a separate cohort was made up of 18 hyperthyroidism patients plus 17 patients who later progressed from hyperthyroidism to ophthalmopathy.

For repertoire sequencing, the TCR beta CDR3 regions were amplified from RNA transcripts. The first round was an RT-PCR using HTBI primers with the Qiagen OneStep RT-PCR kit, and this first round was followed by a second-round multiplex PCR, then size selection and purification. Libraries were sequenced paired-end with 100 bp reads on an Illumina HiSeq2000. Concerning the study's data processing: Reads were processed with SOAPnuke, discarding reads with adapters, uncalled bases, mean Phred below 15, or no exact constant-primer or identifier match. COPE v1.2.5 was used to merge the high-quality paired reads. Each unique nucleotide sequence was defined as a clonotype, and clonotypes were aligned to IMGT TRB V, D and J references with MiTCR v1.1. The analysis was limited to V-J combinations with a frequency above 0.0001, which together covered 99.2% of repertoires. For each V-J combination, a TCR clonal expansion and chaos score was defined as the ratio of F50 clonal expansion to chaos observed in the TCRdist matrix. Welch's t-statistics and random forest were used to reduce the features to 10 to 15 V-J combinations, which were then used as input to a naive Bayes classifier. The Morisita-Horn index was used to measure how similar the thyroid and blood repertoires were. TCRdb redid the processing of the public reads, applying fastp at Q25 and MiXCR, and retained in-frame beta chains. Identical CDR3 protein sequences are pooled into one entry, listed with their most common genes and DNA. The V and J calls were not made by the authors but by TCRdb's processing. The sample table contains just over 600,000 distinct CDR3 sequences; only one count was recorded for about a fifth of them. Approximately 6.9% of the sample goes to the ten largest clones.

A patient counted as having stable hyperthyroidism if there was no progression to ophthalmopathy within 18 months of follow-up. Patients with hyperthyroidism were aged 18 to 65 years, had been newly diagnosed, and had a disease duration of less than 2 months. Patients with other autoimmune diseases, uncontrolled infections, pregnancy or lactation were excluded. Diagnosis relied on clinical symptoms, serum thyroxine, TRAb, thyroid ultrasound and orbital computed tomography. Using Ficoll-Paque density gradient centrifugation, PBMCs were isolated from approximately 11 ml of fresh peripheral blood. Total RNA was extracted with Trizol reagent and quality-checked on an Agilent 2100 Bioanalyzer. Here is what the overall study found, with its caveats: Most expanded thyroid clonotypes with frequency above 0.001 were also detected in blood, suggesting blood repertoires may reflect the thyroid immune response. In validation, the model predicted ophthalmopathy progression with about 64% sensitivity and roughly 72% specificity; roughly 12 predicted patients were CT-confirmed with GO in a median of approximately six months. The 13-signature model separated ophthalmopathy from stable hyperthyroidism with roughly 88% sensitivity and just under 84% specificity in cross-validation, and 80%/75% in the test set. No statistical method was used to set the sample size in advance, and the investigators knew which group each participant was assigned to.

This clonotype was recorded at least ten times. It lacks a known antigen. Base qualities are not at hand, and no much larger clone is one base apart. The CDR3 measures 16 amino acids from cysteine to phenylalanine. This entry keeps only the CDR3 DNA: 48 bases, framed from base 1. V gives up 5 bases and J gives up 5 bases, and the segment between their germline ends measures 19 bases. CDR1 MNHEY and CDR2 SMNVEV were looked up in the germline V gene (reference sequence). The chain links TRBV27 with TRBJ1-5, with a weak D call of TRBD1 (6 bases match). The specimen was peripheral blood. This TCR came from a woman aged 18-29 years with stable Graves' hyperthyroidism. Some clones in this sample may be carry-over from other donors' samples. Donor details come from another sample of the same person, matched by shared clones. The CDR3 here reads CASSLKPTGNYQPQHF. The DNA sequence is TGTGCCAGCAGTCTGAAACCCACAGGGAACTATCAGCCCCAGCATTTT.